The T cell receptor (beta chain) under discussion was sequenced for a study of T cell responses to AZD1222 COVID-19 vaccine. Study results and caveats: Spike as a whole was targeted by vaccine-associated CD4 TCRs, dominant at 160-218 and 743-854.

Some clones are missing from TCRdb's copy, which holds only in-frame ones; the method was immunoSEQ multiplex PCR. Among some 150,000 clones listed, approximately 90% were seen once. Notes on this clone: Its target is unknown. One junction end does not reproduce the germline sequence, and a read error may be involved.

This receptor was taken from an adult in good health. The specimen comprised peripheral blood, sampled on day 0 of MenACWY control vaccination.

CDR3: CAIRDQGGLDF. The CDR3 DNA reads TGTGCCATCAGAGATCAAGGGGGCTTGGACTTC. The genes are TRBV10-3 and TRBJ2-7; 7 positions match TRBD1. CDR1 is ENHRY and CDR2 is SYGVKD in the germline V gene. The CDR3 extends over 11 amino acids.